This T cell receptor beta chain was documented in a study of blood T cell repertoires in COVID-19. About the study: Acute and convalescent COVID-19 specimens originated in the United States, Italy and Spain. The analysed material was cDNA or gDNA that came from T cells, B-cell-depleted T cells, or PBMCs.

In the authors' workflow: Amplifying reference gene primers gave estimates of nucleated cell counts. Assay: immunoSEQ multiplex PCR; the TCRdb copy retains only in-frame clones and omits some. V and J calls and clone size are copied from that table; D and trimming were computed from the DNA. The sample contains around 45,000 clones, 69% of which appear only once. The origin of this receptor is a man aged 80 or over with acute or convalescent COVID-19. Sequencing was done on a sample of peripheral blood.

The CDR3 DNA is TGCAGTGCTCCCCTCAGGGGTGGAGCTTTCTTT. Translating gives CSAPLRGGAFF. The J gene is TRBJ1-1, the V gene TRBV20-1, with a possible D match to TRBD1 (6 bases). This CDR3 is built from 11 residues. CDR1 is DFQATT, CDR2 SNEGSKA, per germline (reference sequence). V was shortened by 5 bases and J by 10 bases, with 14 bases between the two germline ends.